Listed below are T cell receptor beta chains from one sample, sequenced in a study of blood T cell repertoires in COVID-19. Generated by immunoSEQ multiplex PCR, the TCRdb table keeps only in-frame clones and is missing some. Among 95,000 to 110,000 clones listed, roughly nine tenths were seen once. The specimen was peripheral blood. The receptors shown here come from a human donor in a cohort sampled during active COVID-19. Each CDR3 is given with its conserved first and last residue. A D gene is named only where the DNA matches it firmly. Size is omitted from some rows. Given values are once, few, many or a class for expanded clones.

.	TRBV3-1/TRBV3-2	.	TRBJ2-5	CASSQTFPGETQYF	TGTGCCAGCAGCCAGACATTCCCTGGGGAGACCCAGTACTTC
.	TRBV2	.	TRBJ1-6	CASRVTYNSPLHF	TGTGCCAGCCGGGTTACATATAATTCACCCCTCCACTTT
.	TRBV2	.	TRBJ2-2	CASRGTYTGELFF	TGTGCCAGCAGGGGGACTTACACCGGGGAGCTGTTTTTT
.	TRBV12-3/TRBV12-4	.	TRBJ2-7	CASSFFGANEQYF	TGTGCCAGCAGTTTTTTTGGGGCAAACGAGCAGTACTTC
.	TRBV5-6	.	TRBJ1-2	CASSPWDFRGYGYTF	TGTGCCAGCAGCCCCTGGGACTTTAGGGGCTATGGCTACACCTTC
.	TRBV3-1/TRBV3-2	.	TRBJ2-7	CASSLRGYEQYF	TGTGCCAGCAGTCTCCGGGGCTACGAGCAGTACTTC
once	TRBV7-2	TRBD2	TRBJ2-3	CASSSGLAGGRDTQYF	TGTGCCAGCAGCTCGGGACTAGCGGGGGGTCGGGATACGCAGTATTTT
.	TRBV9	.	TRBJ1-2	CASSATQDISYGYTF	TGTGCCAGCAGCGCTACCCAGGATATCAGCTATGGCTACACCTTC
.	TRBV24-1	.	TRBJ2-3	CATSDSYLSTDTQYF	TGTGCCACCAGTGATTCCTACCTTAGCACAGATACGCAGTATTTT
.	TRBV5-4	.	TRBJ2-7	CASSLGGERSLYEQYF	TGTGCCAGCAGCTTGGGGGGGGAGCGGTCCCTCTACGAGCAGTACTTC
.	TRBV5-4	.	TRBJ1-2	CASSPWEGNYGYTF	TGTGCCAGCAGTCCATGGGAGGGGAACTATGGCTACACCTTC
.	TRBV19	TRBD2	TRBJ2-5	CASSSRTSGTQETQYF	TGTGCCAGTAGTTCGAGGACTAGCGGGACGCAAGAGACCCAGTACTTC
.	TRBV3-1/TRBV3-2	TRBD1	TRBJ1-4	CASSQGAAGGEKLFF	TGTGCCAGCAGCCAAGGGGCGGCAGGGGGTGAAAAACTGTTTTTT
few	TRBV6-5	.	TRBJ1-2	CASRTAPNYGYTF	TGTGCCAGCAGGACAGCGCCTAACTATGGCTACACCTTC
.	TRBV24-1	.	TRBJ2-2	CATSDLVGQEGTGELFF	TGTGCCACCAGTGATTTGGTCGGGCAGGAGGGAACCGGGGAGCTGTTTTTT
few	TRBV4-2	.	TRBJ2-7	CASSQDRQAYEQYF	TGTGCCAGCAGCCAAGATCGCCAGGCCTACGAGCAGTACTTC
.	TRBV19	.	TRBJ1-3	CASSTTLSGNTIYF	TGTGCCAGTAGTACGACACTTTCTGGAAACACCATATATTTT
.	TRBV7-8	TRBD1	TRBJ2-1	CASSRYTGTGGNEQFF	TGTGCCAGCAGCCGATATACCGGGACAGGGGGCAATGAGCAGTTCTTC
.	TRBV5-1	TRBD1	TRBJ2-5	CASSLTGGLETQYF	TGCGCCAGCAGCTTGACAGGGGGCCTGGAGACCCAGTACTTC
.	TRBV28	.	TRBJ2-2	CASSSRDTGELFF	TGTGCCAGCAGTTCCCGTGACACCGGGGAGCTGTTTTTT
.	TRBV7-9	TRBD2	TRBJ2-7	CASSNRARTTSGSYEQYF	TGTGCCAGCAGCAATAGGGCAAGAACGACTAGCGGGAGCTACGAGCAGTACTTC
few	TRBV6-4	TRBD2	TRBJ2-2	CASSASGSDTGELFF	TGTGCCAGCAGTGCTAGCGGGAGTGACACCGGGGAGCTGTTTTTT
.	TRBV11-2	TRBD2	TRBJ2-3	CASRGTSGFTDTQYF	TGTGCCAGCAGAGGAACTAGCGGTTTCACAGATACGCAGTATTTT
.	TRBV23-1	TRBD1	TRBJ1-1	CASRRTGGARNTEAFF	TGCGCCAGCAGGCGGACAGGGGGAGCGAGGAACACTGAAGCTTTCTTT
.	TRBV2	.	TRBJ1-1	CASSYRRDSEAFF	TGTGCCAGCAGCTACAGACGGGATTCTGAAGCTTTCTTT
.	TRBV2	.	TRBJ2-3	CASSSADTQYF	TGTGCCAGCTCGAGTGCAGATACGCAGTATTTT
.	TRBV12-3/TRBV12-4	.	TRBJ1-1	CASSFSTGTEAFF	TGTGCCAGCAGTTTTTCGACGGGGACTGAAGCTTTCTTT
.	TRBV6-5	.	TRBJ2-7	CASSRDTVAYEQYF	TGTGCCAGCAGCCGGGACACGGTGGCCTACGAGCAGTACTTC
.	TRBV2	.	TRBJ2-3	CASVRWRQASTDTQYF	TGTGCCAGCGTGCGGTGGCGACAGGCTAGCACAGATACGCAGTATTTT
.	TRBV4-1	.	TRBJ2-5	CASSVRDTQETQYF	TGCGCCAGCAGCGTCCGGGACACCCAAGAGACCCAGTACTTC
.	TRBV5-1	TRBD1	TRBJ2-1	CASSLGNTGASEQFF	TGCGCCAGCAGCTTGGGCAATACAGGGGCCTCTGAGCAGTTCTTC
once	TRBV3-1/TRBV3-2	.	TRBJ2-7	CASSQVRGPNEQYF	TGTGCCAGCAGCCAAGTGCGGGGGCCCAACGAGCAGTACTTC
.	TRBV5-4	TRBD2	TRBJ2-3	CASSFSSGGADTQYF	TGTGCCAGCAGCTTCTCTAGCGGGGGGGCTGATACGCAGTATTTT
.	TRBV27	TRBD1	TRBJ2-1	CASSLTGGPGEQFF	TGTGCCAGCAGTTTAACAGGGGGTCCGGGGGAGCAGTTCTTC
.	TRBV4-3	TRBD1	TRBJ1-4	CTSSQERTGHNEKLFF	TGCACCAGCAGCCAAGAAAGGACAGGCCATAATGAAAAACTGTTTTTT
.	TRBV3-1/TRBV3-2	.	TRBJ1-4	CASSQYSSTNEKLFF	TGTGCCAGCAGCCAATACAGTTCAACTAATGAAAAACTGTTTTTT
once	TRBV4-1	.	TRBJ2-7	CASSQVGGSYEQYF	TGCGCCAGCAGCCAAGTGGGGGGTAGCTACGAGCAGTACTTC
few	TRBV19	TRBD1	TRBJ1-6	CASSTQPGTADSPLHF	TGTGCCAGTAGTACACAACCAGGGACAGCCGATTCACCCCTCCACTTT
few	TRBV5-6	TRBD1	TRBJ1-4	CASSLYGQAATNEKLFF	TGTGCCAGCAGCTTGTATGGACAGGCAGCAACTAATGAAAAACTGTTTTTT
.	TRBV18	.	TRBJ2-5	CASSQGGLETQYF	TGTGCCAGCTCACAAGGGGGTCTCGAGACCCAGTACTTC
once	TRBV7-6	.	TRBJ1-5	CASRWLGGENQPQHF	TGTGCCAGCAGGTGGCTGGGGGGTGAGAATCAGCCCCAGCATTTT
.	TRBV6-4	.	TRBJ2-1	CASSVPMGGPGYNEQFF	TGTGCCAGCAGTGTCCCCATGGGCGGGCCGGGCTACAATGAGCAGTTCTTC
.	TRBV4-2	.	TRBJ1-3	CASRPQTVSGNTIYF	TGTGCCAGCAGACCCCAGACAGTCTCTGGAAACACCATATATTTT
.	TRBV5-8	.	TRBJ2-5	CASSFSLKQETQYF	TGTGCCAGCAGCTTTTCACTGAAGCAAGAGACCCAGTACTTC
.	TRBV7-8	.	TRBJ1-6	CASSSGGGLNSPLHF	TGTGCCAGCAGCTCGGGGGGAGGGCTGAATTCACCCCTCCACTTT
.	TRBV4-1	.	TRBJ2-1	CASSQTERDEQFF	TGCGCCAGCAGCCAAACGGAGAGGGATGAGCAGTTCTTC
.	TRBV11-2	TRBD2	TRBJ2-5	CASSPMSPSREGWETQYF	TGTGCCAGCAGCCCCATGTCCCCTTCCCGGGAGGGTTGGGAGACCCAGTACTTC
.	TRBV7-9	.	TRBJ2-1	CASSSPGAVSDEQFF	TGTGCCAGCAGCTCTCCGGGAGCAGTGTCTGATGAGCAGTTCTTC
.	TRBV27	.	TRBJ1-6	CASSDSYNSPLHF	TGTGCCAGCAGCGACAGTTATAATTCACCCCTCCACTTT
.	TRBV7-2	.	TRBJ1-1	CASSSYSGWTEAFF	TGTGCCAGCAGCTCGTACTCGGGTTGGACTGAAGCTTTCTTT
.	TRBV7-9	.	TRBJ2-1	CASSYGGYEQFF	TGTGCCAGCAGCTATGGGGGCTATGAGCAGTTCTTC
.	TRBV11-2	TRBD1	TRBJ1-1	CASSPVQGANTEAFF	TGTGCCAGCAGCCCAGTGCAGGGGGCGAACACTGAAGCTTTCTTT
.	TRBV6-5	.	TRBJ1-2	CASTTGYRYTF	TGTGCCAGCACCACAGGGTATCGCTACACCTTC
.	TRBV5-4	.	TRBJ2-7	CASSLGGTGTSYEQYF	TGTGCCAGCAGCTTGGGGGGAACAGGGACCTCCTACGAGCAGTACTTC
.	TRBV6-5	TRBD2	TRBJ2-3	CASMVRGGAHTQYF	TGTGCCAGCATGGTGCGGGGGGGTGCGCATACGCAGTATTTT
.	TRBV11-3	.	TRBJ1-1	CASSLEIGGGTEAFF	TGTGCCAGCAGCTTAGAAATCGGGGGAGGGACTGAAGCTTTCTTT
.	TRBV27	.	TRBJ1-2	CASSSTMRTTNGYTF	TGTGCCAGCAGTTCAACAATGAGGACAACAAATGGCTACACCTTC
.	TRBV7-9	TRBD2	TRBJ2-7	CASSSGLAGAYEQYF	TGTGCCAGCAGCTCGGGACTAGCGGGAGCCTACGAGCAGTACTTC